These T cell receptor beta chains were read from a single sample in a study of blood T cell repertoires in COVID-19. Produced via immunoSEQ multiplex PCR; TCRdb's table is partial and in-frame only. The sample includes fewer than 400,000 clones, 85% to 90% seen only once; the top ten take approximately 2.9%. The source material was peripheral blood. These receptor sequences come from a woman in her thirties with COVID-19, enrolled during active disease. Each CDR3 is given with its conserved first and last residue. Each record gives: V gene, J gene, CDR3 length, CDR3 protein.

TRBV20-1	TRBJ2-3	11	CSAFGADTQYF
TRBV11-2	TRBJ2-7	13	CASSLYRAYEQYF
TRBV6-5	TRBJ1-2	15	CASSTRFGADYGYTF
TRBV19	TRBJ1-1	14	CASRPTAQNTEAFF
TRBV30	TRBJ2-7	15	CAWTLGLAGVDEQYF
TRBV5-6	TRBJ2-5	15	CASSFGAGPQETQYF
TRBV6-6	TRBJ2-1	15	CASSSTSGSPNEQFF
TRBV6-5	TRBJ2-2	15	CASSYSTQPTGELFF
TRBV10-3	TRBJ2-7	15	CAISGWDRERHEQYF
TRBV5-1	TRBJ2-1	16	CASSPGLAGGLNEQFF
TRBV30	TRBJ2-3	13	CAWRLAGADTQYF
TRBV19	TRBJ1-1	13	CASKETTNTEAFF
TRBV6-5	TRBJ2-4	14	CASSQLARGDIQYF
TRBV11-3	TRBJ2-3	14	CASSSGLNTDTQYF
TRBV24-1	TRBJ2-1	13	CATSDWTSNEQFF
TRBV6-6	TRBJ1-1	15	CASSYSIISGAEAFF
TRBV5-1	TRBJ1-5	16	CASSLEGQGGDQPQHF
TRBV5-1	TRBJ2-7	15	CASSFGGDRVAEQYF
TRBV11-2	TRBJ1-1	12	CASSYRGTEAFF
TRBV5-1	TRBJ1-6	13	CASSLDRGSPLHF
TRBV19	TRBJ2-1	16	CASSIMALAGVVEQFF
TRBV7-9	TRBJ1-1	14	CASTRTGVNTEAFF
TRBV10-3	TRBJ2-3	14	CAISETGGVDTQYF
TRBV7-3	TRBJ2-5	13	CASSLLAAETQYF
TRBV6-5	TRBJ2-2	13	CASRDYTTGELFF
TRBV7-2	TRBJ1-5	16	CASSLIGGDSNQPQHF
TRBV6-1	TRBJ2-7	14	CASSDHGQGDEQYF
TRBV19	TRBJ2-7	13	CASSSPDSREQYF
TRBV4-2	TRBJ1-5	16	CASSQEKGHGDQPQHF
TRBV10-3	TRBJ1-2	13	CAISEFEQTGAHF
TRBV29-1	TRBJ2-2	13	CSVMTSATGELFF
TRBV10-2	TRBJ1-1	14	CASKATDMNTEAFF
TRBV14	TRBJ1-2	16	CASSQITGKGDYGYTF
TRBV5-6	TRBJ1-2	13	CASSPRQGYGYTF
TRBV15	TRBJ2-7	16	CATSRDGDRGRYEQYF
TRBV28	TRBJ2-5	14	CASSTYLGEETQYF
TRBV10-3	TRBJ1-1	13	CAISEKQGVEAFF
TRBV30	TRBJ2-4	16	CAWSGIRGWGKNIQYF
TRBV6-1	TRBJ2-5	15	CASSENAGRQETQYF
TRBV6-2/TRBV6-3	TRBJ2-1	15	CASSYGHALYDEQFF
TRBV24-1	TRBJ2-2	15	CATGRAGDNTGELFF
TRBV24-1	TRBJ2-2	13	CATSDRLTGELFF
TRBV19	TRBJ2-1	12	CASSIQRNEQFF
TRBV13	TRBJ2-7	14	CASSLGTTAEEQYF
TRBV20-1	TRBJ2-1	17	CSASRVGLAGSYNEQFF
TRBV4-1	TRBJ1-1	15	CASSQDTEGNTEAFF
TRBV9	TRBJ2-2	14	CASSVAGGSGELFF
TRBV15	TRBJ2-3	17	CATSRYPNRGSTDTQYF
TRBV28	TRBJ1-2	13	CASSLSGILGYTF
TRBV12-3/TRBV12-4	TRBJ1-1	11	CASALNTEAFF